What follows are 6 T cell receptor beta chains derived from one specimen sequenced in a study of blood T cell repertoires in COVID-19. Here immunoSEQ multiplex PCR was the method, and the copy in TCRdb shows in-frame clones only, minus some. The table records about 220,000 clones, less than 90% of them present only once. The sample taken for sequencing was peripheral blood. The receptors shown here come from a man aged 35 to 55 with acute or convalescent COVID-19.

This chain joins TRBV9 and TRBJ1-1; 7 nucleotides match TRBD1. The V gene's germline CDR1 is SGDLS and CDR2 YYNGEE. CDR3 length: 15 amino acids. V gave up 0 bases and J gave up 4 bases; unmatched junction bases: 6. CDR3 protein: CASSVVSTGITEAFF. The CDR3 coding sequence is TGTGCCAGCAGCGTAGTTTCGACAGGGATCACTGAAGCTTTCTTT.

CDR3: CAWNRGTEGNQPQHF. The CDR3 nucleotides are TGTGCCTGGAATAGAGGGACAGAAGGCAATCAGCCCCAGCATTTT. V and J are TRBV30 and TRBJ1-5; 7 positions match TRBD1. The V segment lost 4 bases and the J segment 2 bases; nucleotides outside the gene matches: 8. CDR1 and CDR2 from the germline V gene are GTSNPN and SVGIG (reference sequence). The CDR3 is made up of 15 amino acids.

V usage is TRBV11-2 and J usage is TRBJ2-7; maybe TRBD1 (7 bases). V dropped 4 bases and J dropped 3 bases, with 13 bases sitting between them. The CDR3 extends over 14 amino acids. CDR1 and CDR2 (germline): SGHAT, FQNNGV. CDR3 region: CASSSPGGGYEQYF. DNA of the CDR3: TGTGCCAGCAGCTCCCCAGGGGGAGGCTACGAGCAGTACTTC.

The rearrangement links TRBV2 to TRBJ2-5; 10 nucleotides agree with TRBD1. The germline V gene encodes CDR1 SNHLY and CDR2 FYNNEI. The CDR3 totals 15 residues. The ends lost 6 bases at V and 4 bases at J; junction bases unmatched: 8. The chain's CDR3 is CASRIRQGARETQYF. Here the CDR3 DNA reads TGTGCCAGCAGGATACGACAGGGGGCGAGAGAGACCCAGTACTTC.

This clone has a single count. V is TRBV7-9 and J is TRBJ2-4; 8 positions match TRBD1. This CDR3 has 15 amino acids. CDR1 is SEHNR and CDR2 is FQNEAQ in the germline V gene (reference sequence). Germline trimming cut 5 bases from V and 10 bases from J; bases unmatched to any gene: 13. CDR3 loop: CASSVGQGQQAIQYF. The CDR3 DNA reads TGTGCCAGCAGCGTTGGACAGGGCCAACAGGCGATTCAGTACTTC. The variable domain in full, with the rest retrieved from reference TRBV7-9 and TRBJ2-4, is DTGVSQNPRHKITKRGQNVTFRCDPISEHNRLYWYRQTLGQGPEFLTYFQNEAQLEKSRLLSDRFSAERPKGSFSTLEIQRTEQGDSAMYLCASSVGQGQQAIQYFGAGTRLSVL.

The sample holds a few counts of this clone. This chain joins TRBV15 and TRBJ2-1, with 10 bases fitting TRBD2. Trimming took 3 bases from V and 8 from J; bases not matched to a gene: 10. The CDR3 has 16 amino acids. Germline V gene sequence: CDR1 LNHNV, CDR2 YYDKDF (reference sequence). The CDR3 DNA is TGTGCCACCAGCAGGGGGCCTAGCGGGAGTATGGATGAGCAGTTCTTC. This sequence encodes CATSRGPSGSMDEQFF.